This TCR beta chain comes out of a study of response to subunit inactivated influenza vaccine. V was shortened by 0 bases and J by 0 bases, with 6 bases between the two germline ends. The CDR3 consists of 15 residues. Germline lookup yields CDR1 LGHNA and CDR2 YSLEER. TCRdb re-called the RT-PCR reads through MiXCR, storing one row per CDR3 protein. Seen here are a few hundred thousand distinct CDR3 sequences, less than 15% observed once, and the top ten hold roughly 10%. The genes are TRBV4-3 and TRBJ1-3, with unresolved D. The sequence derives from a man aged 45-60 years who received an inactivated influenza vaccine. The sample was PBMCs from blood, taken about 12 days after vaccination. The CDR3 bases are TGCGCCAGCAGCCAAGAAAAGTTCTCTGGAAACACCATATATTTT. This sequence encodes CASSQEKFSGNTIYF.